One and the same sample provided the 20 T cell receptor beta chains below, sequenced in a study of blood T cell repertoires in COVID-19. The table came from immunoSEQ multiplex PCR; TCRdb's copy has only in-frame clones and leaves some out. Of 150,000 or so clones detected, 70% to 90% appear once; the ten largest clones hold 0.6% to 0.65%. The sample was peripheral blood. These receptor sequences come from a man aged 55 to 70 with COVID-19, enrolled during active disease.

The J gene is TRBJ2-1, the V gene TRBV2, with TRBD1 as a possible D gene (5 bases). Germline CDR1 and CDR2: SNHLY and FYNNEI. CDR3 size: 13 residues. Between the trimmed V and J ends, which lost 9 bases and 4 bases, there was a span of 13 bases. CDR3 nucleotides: TGTGCCAGACAGGCAATTGCGTACAATGAGCAGTTCTTC. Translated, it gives CARQAIAYNEQFF. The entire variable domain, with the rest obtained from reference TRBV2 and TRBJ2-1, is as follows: EPEVTQTPSHQVTQMGQEVILRCVPISNHLYFYWYRQILGQKVEFLVSFYNNEISEKSEIFDDQFSVERPDGSNFTLKIRSTKLEDSAMYFCARQAIAYNEQFFGPGTRLTVL.

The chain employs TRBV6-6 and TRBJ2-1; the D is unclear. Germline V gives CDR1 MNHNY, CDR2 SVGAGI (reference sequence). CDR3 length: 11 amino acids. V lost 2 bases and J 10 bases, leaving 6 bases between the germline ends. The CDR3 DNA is TGTGCCAGCAGTTACCCAGAAGAGCAGTTCTTC. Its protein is CASSYPEEQFF.

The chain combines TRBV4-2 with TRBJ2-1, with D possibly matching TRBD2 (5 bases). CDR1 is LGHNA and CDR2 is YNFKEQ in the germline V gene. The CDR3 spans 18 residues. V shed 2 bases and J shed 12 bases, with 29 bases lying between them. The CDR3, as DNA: TGTGCCAGCAGCCAAAAGGCCCCCCTAAGTGGGTGGGCTCGGGGGCAGTTCTTC. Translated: CASSQKAPLSGWARGQFF.

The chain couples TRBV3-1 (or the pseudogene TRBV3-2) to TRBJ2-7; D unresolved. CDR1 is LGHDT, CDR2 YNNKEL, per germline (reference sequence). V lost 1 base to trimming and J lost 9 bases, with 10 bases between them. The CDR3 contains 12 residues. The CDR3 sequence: CASSQGMVGQYF. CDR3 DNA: TGTGCCAGCAGCCAAGGTATGGTCGGGCAGTACTTC.

In DNA form, the CDR3 reads TGTGCCAGCAGCCAGGGACAGGCGAACACTGAAGCTTTCTTT. Its translation: CASSQGQANTEAFF. The chain has TRBV3-1 (or the pseudogene TRBV3-2) and TRBJ1-1, with 8 bases aligning to TRBD1. CDR1 is LGHDT and CDR2 is YNNKEL in the germline V gene (reference sequence). There are 14 residues in the CDR3. V was pared by 3 bases and J by 1 base, with 1 base of the junction left unmatched.

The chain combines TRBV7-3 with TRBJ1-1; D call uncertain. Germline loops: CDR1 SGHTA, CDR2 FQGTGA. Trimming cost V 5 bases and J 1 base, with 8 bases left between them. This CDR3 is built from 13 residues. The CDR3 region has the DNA TGTGCCAGCAGCCGAGGGAGGAACACTGAAGCTTTCTTT. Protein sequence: CASSRGRNTEAFF.

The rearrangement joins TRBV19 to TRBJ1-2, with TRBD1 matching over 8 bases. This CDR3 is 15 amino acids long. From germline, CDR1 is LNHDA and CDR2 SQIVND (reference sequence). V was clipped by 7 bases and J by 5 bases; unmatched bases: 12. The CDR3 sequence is CASKHDRGGGYGYTF. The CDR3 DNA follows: TGTGCCAGTAAACACGACAGGGGAGGTGGTTATGGCTACACCTTC. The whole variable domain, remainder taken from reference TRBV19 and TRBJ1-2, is DGGITQSPKYLFRKEGQNVTLSCEQNLNHDAMYWYRQDPGQGLRLIYYSQIVNDFQKGDIAEGYSVSREKKESFPLTVTSAQKNPTAFYLCASKHDRGGGYGYTFGSGTRLTVV.

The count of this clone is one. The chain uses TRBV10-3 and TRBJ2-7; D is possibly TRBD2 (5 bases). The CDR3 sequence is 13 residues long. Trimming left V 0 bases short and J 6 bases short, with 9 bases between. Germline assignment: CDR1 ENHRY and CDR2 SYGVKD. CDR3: CAISESARGEQYF. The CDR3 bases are TGTGCCATCAGTGAGTCGGCCCGGGGCGAGCAGTACTTC.

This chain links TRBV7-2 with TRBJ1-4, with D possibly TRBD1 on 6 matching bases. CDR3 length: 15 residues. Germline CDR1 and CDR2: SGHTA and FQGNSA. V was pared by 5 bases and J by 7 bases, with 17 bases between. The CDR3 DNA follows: TGTGCCAGCAGCCTACAGGGTGGGGGAAGTGAAAAACTGTTTTTT. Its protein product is CASSLQGGGSEKLFF.

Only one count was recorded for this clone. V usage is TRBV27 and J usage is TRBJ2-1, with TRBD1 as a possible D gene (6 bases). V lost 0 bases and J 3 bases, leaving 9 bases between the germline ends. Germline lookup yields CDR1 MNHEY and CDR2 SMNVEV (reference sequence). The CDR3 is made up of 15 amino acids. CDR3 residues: CASSLSAGDYNEQFF. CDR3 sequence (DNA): TGTGCCAGCAGTTTATCCGCAGGGGACTACAATGAGCAGTTCTTC.

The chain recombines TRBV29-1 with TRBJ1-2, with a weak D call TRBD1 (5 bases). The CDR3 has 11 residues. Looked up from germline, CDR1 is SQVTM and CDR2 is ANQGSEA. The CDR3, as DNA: TGCACATGGAGGGGTGGGGATGGCTACACCTTC. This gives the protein CTWRGGDGYTF. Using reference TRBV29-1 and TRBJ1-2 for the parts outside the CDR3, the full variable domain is SAVISQKPSRDICQRGTSLTIQCQVDSQVTMMFWYRQQPGQSLTLIATANQGSEATYESGFVIDKFPISRPNLTFSTLTVSNMSPEDSSIYLCTWRGGDGYTFGSGTRLTVV.

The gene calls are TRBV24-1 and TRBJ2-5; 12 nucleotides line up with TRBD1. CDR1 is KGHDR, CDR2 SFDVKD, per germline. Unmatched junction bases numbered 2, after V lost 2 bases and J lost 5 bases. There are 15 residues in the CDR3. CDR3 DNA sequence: TGTGCCACCAGTGATTCCGGGACAGGGGGCGAGACCCAGTACTTC. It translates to CATSDSGTGGETQYF.

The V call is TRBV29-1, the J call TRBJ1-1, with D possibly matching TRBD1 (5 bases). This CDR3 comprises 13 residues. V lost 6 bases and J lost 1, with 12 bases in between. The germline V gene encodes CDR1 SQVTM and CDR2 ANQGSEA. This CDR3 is CSVLQAPNTEAFF. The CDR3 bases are TGCAGCGTCTTACAGGCTCCGAACACTGAAGCTTTCTTT.

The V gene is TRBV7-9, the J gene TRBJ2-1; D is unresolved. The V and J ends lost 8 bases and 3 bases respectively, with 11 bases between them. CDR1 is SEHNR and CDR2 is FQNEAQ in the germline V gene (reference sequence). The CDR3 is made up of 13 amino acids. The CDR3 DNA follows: TGTGCCAGCTCGGTAGGAGACTACAATGAGCAGTTCTTC. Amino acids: CASSVGDYNEQFF.

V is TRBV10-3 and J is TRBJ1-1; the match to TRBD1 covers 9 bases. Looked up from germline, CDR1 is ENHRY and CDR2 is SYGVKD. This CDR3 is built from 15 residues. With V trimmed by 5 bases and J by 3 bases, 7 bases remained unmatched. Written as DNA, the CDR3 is TGTGCCATCAGTTCGACGACAGGGGGATACACTGAAGCTTTCTTT. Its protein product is CAISSTTGGYTEAFF.

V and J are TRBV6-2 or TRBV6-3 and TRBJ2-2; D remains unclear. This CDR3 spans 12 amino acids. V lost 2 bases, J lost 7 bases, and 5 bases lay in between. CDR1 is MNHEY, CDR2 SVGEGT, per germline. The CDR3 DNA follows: TGTGCCAGCAGTTACGGAGTCGGGGAGCTGTTTTTT. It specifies CASSYGVGELFF.

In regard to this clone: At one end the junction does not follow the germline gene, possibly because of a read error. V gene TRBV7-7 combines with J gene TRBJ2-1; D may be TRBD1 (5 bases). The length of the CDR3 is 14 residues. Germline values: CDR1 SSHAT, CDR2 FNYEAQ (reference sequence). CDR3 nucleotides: TGTGCTAGCAGTTTAGGGGCTAACTACAATGAGCAGTTCTTC. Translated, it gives CASSLGANYNEQFF.

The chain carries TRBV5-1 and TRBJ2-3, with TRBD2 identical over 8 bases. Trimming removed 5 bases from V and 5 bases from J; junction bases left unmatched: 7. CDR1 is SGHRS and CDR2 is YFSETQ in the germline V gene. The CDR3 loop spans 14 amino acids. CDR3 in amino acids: CASSSRSGGDTQYF. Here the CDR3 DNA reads TGCGCCAGCAGTTCGCGGAGCGGGGGAGATACGCAGTATTTT.

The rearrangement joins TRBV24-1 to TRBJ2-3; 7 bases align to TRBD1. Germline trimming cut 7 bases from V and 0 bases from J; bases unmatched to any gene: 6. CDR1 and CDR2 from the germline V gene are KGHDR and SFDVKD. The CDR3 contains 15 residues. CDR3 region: CATRKTGMSTDTQYF. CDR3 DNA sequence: TGTGCCACCAGAAAGACAGGGATGAGCACAGATACGCAGTATTTT.

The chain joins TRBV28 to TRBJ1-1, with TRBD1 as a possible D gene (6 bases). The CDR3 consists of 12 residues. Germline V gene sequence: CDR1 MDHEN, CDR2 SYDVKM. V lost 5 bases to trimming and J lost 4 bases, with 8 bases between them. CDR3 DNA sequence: TGTGCCAGCAGTGGGACAACCACTGAAGCTTTCTTT. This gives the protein CASSGTTTEAFF.